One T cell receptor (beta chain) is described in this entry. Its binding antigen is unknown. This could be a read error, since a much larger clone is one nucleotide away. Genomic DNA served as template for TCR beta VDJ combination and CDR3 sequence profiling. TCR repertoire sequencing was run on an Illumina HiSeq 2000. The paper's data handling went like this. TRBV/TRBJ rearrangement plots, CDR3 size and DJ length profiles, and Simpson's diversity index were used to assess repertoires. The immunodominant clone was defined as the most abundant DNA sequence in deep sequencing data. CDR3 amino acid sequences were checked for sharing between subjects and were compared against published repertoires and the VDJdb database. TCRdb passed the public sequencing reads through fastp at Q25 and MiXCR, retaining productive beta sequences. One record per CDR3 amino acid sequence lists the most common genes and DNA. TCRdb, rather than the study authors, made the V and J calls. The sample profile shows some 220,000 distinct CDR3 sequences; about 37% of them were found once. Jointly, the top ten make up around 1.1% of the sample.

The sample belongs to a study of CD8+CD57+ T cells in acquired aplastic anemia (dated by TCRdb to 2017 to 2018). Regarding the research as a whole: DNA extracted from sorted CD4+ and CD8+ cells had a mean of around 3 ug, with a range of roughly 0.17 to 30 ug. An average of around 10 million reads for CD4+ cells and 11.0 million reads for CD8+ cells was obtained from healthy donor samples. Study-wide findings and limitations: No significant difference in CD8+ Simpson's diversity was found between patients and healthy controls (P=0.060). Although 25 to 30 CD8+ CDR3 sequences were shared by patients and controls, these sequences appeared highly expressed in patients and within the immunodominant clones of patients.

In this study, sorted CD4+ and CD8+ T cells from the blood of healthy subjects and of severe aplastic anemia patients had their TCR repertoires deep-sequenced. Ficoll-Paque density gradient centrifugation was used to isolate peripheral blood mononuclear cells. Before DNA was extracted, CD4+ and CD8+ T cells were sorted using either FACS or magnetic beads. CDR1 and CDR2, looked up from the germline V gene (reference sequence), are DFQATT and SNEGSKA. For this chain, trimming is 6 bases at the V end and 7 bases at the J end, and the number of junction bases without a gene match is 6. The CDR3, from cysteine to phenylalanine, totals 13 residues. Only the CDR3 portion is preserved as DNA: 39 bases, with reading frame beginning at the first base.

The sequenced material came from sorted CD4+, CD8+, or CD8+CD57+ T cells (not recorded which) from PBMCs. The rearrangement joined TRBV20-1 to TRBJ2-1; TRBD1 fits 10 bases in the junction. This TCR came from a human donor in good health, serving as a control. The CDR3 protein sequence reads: CSAGTGVRNEQFF. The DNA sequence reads TGCAGTGCCGGGACAGGGGTCAGGAATGAGCAGTTCTTC.